This T cell receptor (beta chain) stems from a study of CD8+ T cells in alopecia areata. Germline lookup yields CDR1 MNHEY and CDR2 SMNVEV (reference sequence). Trimming removed 7 bases at V and 9 bases at J, with 13 bases between. The CDR3 consists of 13 residues. Sequencing templates came from extracted RNA that was reverse transcribed into cDNA. Sequenced by immunoSEQ multiplex PCR; TCRdb stores in-frame clones only, minus some. This table holds over 150,000 clones, roughly 63% found once. The sequence was obtained from a human donor with alopecia areata. Source: CD4+ T cells sorted from blood, taken at week 0. This chain links TRBV27 with TRBJ1-6; no clear D gene. The CDR3 loop is CASTREPSSPLHF. Here the CDR3 DNA reads TGTGCCAGCACGCGGGAACCAAGTTCACCCCTCCACTTT.